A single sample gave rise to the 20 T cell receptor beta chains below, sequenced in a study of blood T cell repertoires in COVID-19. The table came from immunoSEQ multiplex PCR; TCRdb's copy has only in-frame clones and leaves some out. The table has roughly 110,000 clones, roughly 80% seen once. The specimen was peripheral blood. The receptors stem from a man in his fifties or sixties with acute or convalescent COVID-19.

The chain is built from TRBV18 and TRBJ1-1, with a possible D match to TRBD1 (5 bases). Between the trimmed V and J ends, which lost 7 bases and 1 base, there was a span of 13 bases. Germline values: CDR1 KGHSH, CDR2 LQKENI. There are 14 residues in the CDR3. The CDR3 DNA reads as TGTGCCAGCTTGATACGACAGACGAACACTGAAGCTTTCTTT. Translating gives CASLIRQTNTEAFF.

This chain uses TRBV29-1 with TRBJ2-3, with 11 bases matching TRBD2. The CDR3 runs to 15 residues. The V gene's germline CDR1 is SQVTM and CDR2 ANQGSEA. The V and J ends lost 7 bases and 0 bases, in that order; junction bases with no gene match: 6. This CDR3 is CSARLAGFSTDTQYF. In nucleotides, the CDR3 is TGCAGCGCACGACTAGCGGGGTTTAGCACAGATACGCAGTATTTT.

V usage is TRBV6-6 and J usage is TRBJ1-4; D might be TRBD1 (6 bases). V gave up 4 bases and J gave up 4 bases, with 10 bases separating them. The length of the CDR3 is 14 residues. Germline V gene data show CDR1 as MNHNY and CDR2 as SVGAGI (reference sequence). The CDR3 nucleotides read TGTGCCAGCAGTTCAAGGGACAATAATGAAAAACTGTTTTTT. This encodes CASSSRDNNEKLFF.

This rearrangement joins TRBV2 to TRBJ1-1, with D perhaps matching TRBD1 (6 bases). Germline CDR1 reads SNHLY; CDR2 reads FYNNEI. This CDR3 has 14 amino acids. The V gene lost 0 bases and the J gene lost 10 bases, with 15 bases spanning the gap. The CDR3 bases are TGTGCCAGCAGTGAAGCCGGGCAGGGGATTCGAGCTTTCTTT. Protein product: CASSEAGQGIRAFF.

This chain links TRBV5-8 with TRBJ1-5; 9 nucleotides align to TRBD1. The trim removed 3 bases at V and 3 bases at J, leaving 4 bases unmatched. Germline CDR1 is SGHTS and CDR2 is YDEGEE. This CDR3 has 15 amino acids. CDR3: CASSSGQGNNQPQHF. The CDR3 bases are TGTGCCAGCAGCTCAGGACAGGGGAACAATCAGCCCCAGCATTTT.

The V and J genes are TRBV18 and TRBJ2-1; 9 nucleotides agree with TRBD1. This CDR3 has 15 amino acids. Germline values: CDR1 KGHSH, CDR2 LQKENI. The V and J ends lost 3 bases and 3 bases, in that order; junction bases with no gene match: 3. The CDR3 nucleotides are TGTGCCAGCTCACCGGGACAGGGCGACTACAATGAGCAGTTCTTC. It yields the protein CASSPGQGDYNEQFF.

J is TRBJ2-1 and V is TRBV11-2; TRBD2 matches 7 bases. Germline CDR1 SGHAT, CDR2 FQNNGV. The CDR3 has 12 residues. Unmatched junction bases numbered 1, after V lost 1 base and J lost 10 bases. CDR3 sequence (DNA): TGTGCCAGCAGCTTAGTGCGGGGGGAGCAGTTCTTC. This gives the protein CASSLVRGEQFF.

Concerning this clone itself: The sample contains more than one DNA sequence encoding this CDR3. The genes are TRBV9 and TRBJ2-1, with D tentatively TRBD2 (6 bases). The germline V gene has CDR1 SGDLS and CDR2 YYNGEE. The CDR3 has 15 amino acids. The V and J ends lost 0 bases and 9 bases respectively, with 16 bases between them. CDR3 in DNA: TGTGCCAGCAGCGTAGATCGGGGAGGCCAGGTTGAGCAGTTCTTC. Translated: CASSVDRGGQVEQFF.

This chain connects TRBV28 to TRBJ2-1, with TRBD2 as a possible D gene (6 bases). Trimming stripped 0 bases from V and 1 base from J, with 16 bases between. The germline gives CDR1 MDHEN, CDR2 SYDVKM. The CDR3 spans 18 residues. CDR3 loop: CASSLWGGDGRSYNEQFF. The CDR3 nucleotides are TGTGCCAGCAGTTTATGGGGTGGTGATGGGAGGTCCTACAATGAGCAGTTCTTC.

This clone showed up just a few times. The CDR3 sequence is CASSQTGYTEAFF. In DNA form, the CDR3 reads TGTGCCAGCAGCCAGACAGGGTACACTGAAGCTTTCTTT. This chain uses TRBV4-2 with TRBJ1-1; 7 positions agree with TRBD1. J lost 3 bases, V lost 3 bases, and 1 base had no gene match. Looked up from germline, CDR1 is LGHNA and CDR2 is YNFKEQ. This CDR3 is built from 13 residues.

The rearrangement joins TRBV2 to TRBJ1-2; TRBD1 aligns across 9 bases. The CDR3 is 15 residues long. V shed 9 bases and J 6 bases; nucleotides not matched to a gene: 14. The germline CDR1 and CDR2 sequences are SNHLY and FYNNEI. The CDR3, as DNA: TGTGCCAGTAGCCGGGACAGGGACGATTCAAATGGCTACACCTTC. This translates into CASSRDRDDSNGYTF.

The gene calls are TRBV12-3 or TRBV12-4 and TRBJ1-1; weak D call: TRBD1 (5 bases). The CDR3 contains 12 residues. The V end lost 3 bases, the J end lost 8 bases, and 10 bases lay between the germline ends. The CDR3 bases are TGTGCCAGCAGTTTTGCTGGGGCGGAAGCTTTCTTT. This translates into CASSFAGAEAFF.

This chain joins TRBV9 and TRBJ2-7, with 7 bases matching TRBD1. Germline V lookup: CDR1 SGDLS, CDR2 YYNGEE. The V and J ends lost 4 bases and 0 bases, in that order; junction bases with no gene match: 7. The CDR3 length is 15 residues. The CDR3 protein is CASSLRQGSSYEQYF. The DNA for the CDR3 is TGTGCCAGCAGCCTCCGACAGGGCAGCTCCTACGAGCAGTACTTC.

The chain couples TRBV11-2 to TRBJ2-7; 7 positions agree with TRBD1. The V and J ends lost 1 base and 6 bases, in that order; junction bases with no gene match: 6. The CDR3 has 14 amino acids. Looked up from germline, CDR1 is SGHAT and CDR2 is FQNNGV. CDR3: CASSLGTGEREQYV. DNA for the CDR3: TGTGCCAGCAGCTTAGGCACAGGGGAGCGCGAGCAGTACGTC.

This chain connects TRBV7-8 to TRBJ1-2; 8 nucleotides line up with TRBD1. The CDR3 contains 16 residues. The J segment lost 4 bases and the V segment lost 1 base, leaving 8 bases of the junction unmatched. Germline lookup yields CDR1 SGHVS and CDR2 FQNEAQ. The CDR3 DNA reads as TGTGCCAGCAGCTTAGGCTTGACAGGGGCCGGCTATGGCTACACCTTC. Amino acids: CASSLGLTGAGYGYTF.

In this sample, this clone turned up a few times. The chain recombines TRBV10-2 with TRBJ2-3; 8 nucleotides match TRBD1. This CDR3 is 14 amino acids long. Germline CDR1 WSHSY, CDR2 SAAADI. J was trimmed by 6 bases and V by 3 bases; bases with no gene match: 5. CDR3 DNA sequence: TGCGCCAGCAGTGATCGGACAGGGTGGGATACGCAGTATTTT. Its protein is CASSDRTGWDTQYF.

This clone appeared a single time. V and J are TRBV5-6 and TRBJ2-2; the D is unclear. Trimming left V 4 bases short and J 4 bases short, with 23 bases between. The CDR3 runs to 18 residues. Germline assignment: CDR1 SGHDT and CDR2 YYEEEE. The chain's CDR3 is CASSPIRDPGGVTGELFF. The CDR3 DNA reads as TGTGCCAGCAGCCCGATTCGAGACCCTGGCGGCGTCACCGGGGAGCTGTTTTTT. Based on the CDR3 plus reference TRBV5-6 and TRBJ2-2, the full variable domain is DAGVTQSPTHLIKTRGQQVTLRCSPKSGHDTVSWYQQALGQGPQFIFQYYEEEERQRGNFPDRFSGHQFPNYSSELNVNALLLGDSALYLCASSPIRDPGGVTGELFFGEGSRLTVL.

The CDR3 loop reads CASSFSGAVENEQFF. DNA of the CDR3: TGTGCCAGCAGCTTTAGCGGGGCGGTTGAGAATGAGCAGTTCTTC. The genes are TRBV5-5 and TRBJ2-1; 8 bases align to TRBD2. This CDR3 comprises 15 residues. Germline loops: CDR1 SGHKS, CDR2 YYEKEE (reference sequence). The trim removed 2 bases at V and 7 bases at J, leaving 8 bases unmatched.

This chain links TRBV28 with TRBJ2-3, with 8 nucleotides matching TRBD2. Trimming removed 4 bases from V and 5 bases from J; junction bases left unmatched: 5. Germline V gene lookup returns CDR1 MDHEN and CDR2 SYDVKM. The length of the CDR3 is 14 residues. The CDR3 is CASSSIAGLDTQYF. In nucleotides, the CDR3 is TGTGCCAGCAGTTCCATAGCGGGGTTAGATACGCAGTATTTT.

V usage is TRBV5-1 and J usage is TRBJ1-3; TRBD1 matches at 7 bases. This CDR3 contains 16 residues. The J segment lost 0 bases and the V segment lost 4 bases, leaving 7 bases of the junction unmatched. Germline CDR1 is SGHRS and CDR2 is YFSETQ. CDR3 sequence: CASSVRAGGSGNTIYF. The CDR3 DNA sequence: TGCGCCAGCAGCGTACGAGCAGGGGGCTCTGGAAACACCATATATTTT.